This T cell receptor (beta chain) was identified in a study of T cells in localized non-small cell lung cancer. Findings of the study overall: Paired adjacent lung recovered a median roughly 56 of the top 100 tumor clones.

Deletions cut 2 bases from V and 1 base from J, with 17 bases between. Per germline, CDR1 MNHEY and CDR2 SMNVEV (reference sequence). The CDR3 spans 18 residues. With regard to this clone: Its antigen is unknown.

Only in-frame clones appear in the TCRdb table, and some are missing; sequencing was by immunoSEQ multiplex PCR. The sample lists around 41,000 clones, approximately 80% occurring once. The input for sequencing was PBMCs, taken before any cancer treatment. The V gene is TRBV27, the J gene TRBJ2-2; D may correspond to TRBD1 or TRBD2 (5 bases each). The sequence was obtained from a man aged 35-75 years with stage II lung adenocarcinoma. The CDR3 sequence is CASSLGAPGLRNTGELFF. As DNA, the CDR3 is TGTGCCAGCAGTTTAGGGGCACCGGGATTAAGGAACACCGGGGAGCTGTTTTTT.